This T cell receptor beta chain is drawn from a study of monozygotic twins with cystic fibrosis. Overall study results and limits: No link emerged between shared CDR3 counts and age, concordance or severity. Unrelated CF individuals shared fewer identical clonotypes than monozygotic CF twins. In 13 of 16 pairs, V gene usage was closest to the co-twin's.

Clones were read by immunoSEQ multiplex PCR, and TCRdb kept only the in-frame ones, dropping some. This table has over 15,000 clones, approximately 96% appearing once. Trimming left V 5 bases short and J 9 bases short, with 8 bases between. CDR1 is SEHNR and CDR2 is FQNEAQ in the germline V gene (reference sequence). The length of the CDR3 is 11 residues. Comments on this clone: Its target is unknown.

The sequenced material came from blood. The source is a woman aged 25-40 years with cystic fibrosis. The chain couples TRBV7-9 to TRBJ1-5, with D unresolved. The CDR3 bases are TGTGCCAGCAGCACGGAAGGGCCCCAGCATTTT. Translating it yields CASSTEGPQHF.